These T cell receptor beta chains were read from a single sample in a study of blood T cell repertoires in COVID-19. Data came from immunoSEQ multiplex PCR; TCRdb stores just in-frame clones and leaves some out. Of 290,000 or so clones listed, 70% to 90% are singletons. Input material: peripheral blood. The receptors originated from a man over 45 with active or convalescent COVID-19. Both conserved end residues are part of each CDR3.

>TRBV28|TRBJ2-4
CASSSGLAKNIQYF
>TRBV7-6|TRBJ2-1
CASSPLAGEYNEQFF
>TRBV6-2/TRBV6-3|TRBJ2-7
CASSYQRGLAGSYEQYF
>TRBV9|TRBJ2-5
CASSMLAGGSETQYF
>TRBV28|TRBJ1-5
CASSLTGGGEQPQHF
>TRBV6-1|TRBJ2-3
CASSDTGLAWTTQYF
>TRBV19|TRBJ2-2
CASSPGTGGYTGELFF
>TRBV11-2|TRBJ2-1
CASSLFDNEQFF
>TRBV7-9|TRBJ1-1
CASSDPGTGKSGTEAFF
>TRBV18|TRBJ1-1
CASSPRTGWRDTAEAFF
>TRBV7-2|TRBJ2-3
CASSLEGGRTDTQYF
>TRBV25-1|TRBJ2-7
CASRGTSGPYEQYF
>TRBV2|TRBJ2-1
CASVLLAGSNEQFF
>TRBV24-1|TRBJ2-3
CATSVLWGGTDTQYF
>TRBV9|TRBJ2-3
CASSATGLAVDTQYF
>TRBV15|TRBJ1-6
CATSIGTFGNSPLHF
>TRBV2|TRBJ2-1
CASKIEAAQFF
>TRBV25-1|TRBJ2-1
CASRPGLAVNEQFF
>TRBV3-1/TRBV3-2|TRBJ2-1
CASSQDPRSNNEQFF
>TRBV7-3|TRBJ1-1
CASSTGTGGEAFF
>TRBV4-1|TRBJ2-1
CASSQGTSGKYNEQFF
>TRBV4-3|TRBJ2-7
CASSQDASGPYEQYF
>TRBV7-9|TRBJ2-2
CASSLQGSANTGELFF
>TRBV4-2|TRBJ2-5
CASSQVTSAQETQYF
>TRBV7-2|TRBJ1-1
CASSLGGRRAFF
>TRBV2|TRBJ2-6
CASLGGGSRTGANVLTF
>TRBV6-5|TRBJ1-2
CASRDRGTGYGYTF
>TRBV28|TRBJ1-5
CASSRNRGRDQPQHF
>TRBV5-1|TRBJ2-5
CASSFGTASLQETQYF
>TRBV9|TRBJ1-5
CASGPGTGPSSPQHF
>TRBV28|TRBJ2-7
CASSLSAGGPPEQYF
>TRBV29-1|TRBJ1-1
CSGRPGQLANTEAFF
>TRBV7-3|TRBJ2-5
CASSLSPTGTQYF
>TRBV30|TRBJ2-2
CAWAGGYTNTGELFF
>TRBV3-1/TRBV3-2|TRBJ2-3
CASSLRLAGVLDTQYF
>TRBV4-3|TRBJ2-7
CASSQELAGSYEQYF
>TRBV7-9|TRBJ1-3
CASSWGDRQFSGNTIYF
>TRBV28|TRBJ1-6
CASSYTGSSYNSPLHF
>TRBV6-5|TRBJ1-1
CASSPLEVNTEAFF
>TRBV30|TRBJ2-7
CAWSVPQGYYEQYF
>TRBV5-4|TRBJ2-7
CASSLGSLTYEQYF
>TRBV7-9|TRBJ1-1
CASSFPGGEAFF
>TRBV6-6|TRBJ1-1
CASSKAPGKNTEAFF
>TRBV7-2|TRBJ1-3
CASSLEAGDTIYF
>TRBV25-1|TRBJ1-3
CASSELDRNTIYF
>TRBV4-3|TRBJ1-6
CASSLTGTDNSPLHF
>TRBV7-2|TRBJ2-5
CASSLDRGLQETQYF
>TRBV10-3|TRBJ2-7
CAISESVAGASYEQYF
>TRBV5-6|TRBJ1-5
CASATGVNQPQHF
>TRBV15|TRBJ2-2
CATSTGTGATGELFF
>TRBV5-4|TRBJ1-5
CASSLKGSNQPQHF
>TRBV29-1|TRBJ2-1
CSVETARGTGVYNEQFF
>TRBV19|TRBJ2-7
CATRGSGVYEQYF
>TRBV6-5|TRBJ1-5
CASRGVGNQPQHF
>TRBV7-3|TRBJ2-4
CASSWSGRTKNIQYF